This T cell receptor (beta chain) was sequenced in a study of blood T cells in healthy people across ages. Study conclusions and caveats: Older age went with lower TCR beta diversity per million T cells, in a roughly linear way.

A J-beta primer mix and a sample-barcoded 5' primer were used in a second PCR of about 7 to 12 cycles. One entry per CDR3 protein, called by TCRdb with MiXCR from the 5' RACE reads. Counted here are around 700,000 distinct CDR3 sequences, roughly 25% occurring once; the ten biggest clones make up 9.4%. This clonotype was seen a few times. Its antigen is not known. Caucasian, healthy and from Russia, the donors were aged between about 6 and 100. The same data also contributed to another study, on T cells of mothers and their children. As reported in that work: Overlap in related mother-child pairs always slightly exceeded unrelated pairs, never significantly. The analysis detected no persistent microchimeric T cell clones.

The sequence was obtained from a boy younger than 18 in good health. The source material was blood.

CDR3 protein: CASGTGDGYTF. CDR3 bases: TGTGCCAGCGGGACAGGGGATGGCTACACCTTC. The chain combines TRBV28 with TRBJ1-2; 10 bases are shared with TRBD1. This CDR3 region has 11 residues. The trim removed 8 bases at V and 6 bases at J, leaving 0 bases unmatched. Germline-derived CDR1 and CDR2 are MDHEN and SYDVKM.